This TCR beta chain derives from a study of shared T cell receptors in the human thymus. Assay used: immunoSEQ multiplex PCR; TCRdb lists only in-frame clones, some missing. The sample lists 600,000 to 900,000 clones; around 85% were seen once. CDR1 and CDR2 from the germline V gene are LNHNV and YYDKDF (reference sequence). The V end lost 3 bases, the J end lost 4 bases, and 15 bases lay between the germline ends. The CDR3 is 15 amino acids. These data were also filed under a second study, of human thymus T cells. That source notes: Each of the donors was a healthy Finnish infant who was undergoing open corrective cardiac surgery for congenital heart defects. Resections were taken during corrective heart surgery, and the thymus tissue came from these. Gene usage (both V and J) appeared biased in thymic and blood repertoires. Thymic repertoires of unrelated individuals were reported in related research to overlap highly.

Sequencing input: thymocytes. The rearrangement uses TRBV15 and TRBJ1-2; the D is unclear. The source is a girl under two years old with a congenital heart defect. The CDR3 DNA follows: TGTGCCACCAGCAGGGTACAAGGCCGGGTCTATGGCTACACCTTC. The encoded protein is CATSRVQGRVYGYTF.